This is a list of T cell receptor beta chains from one sample in a study of T-cell reconstitution after alpha-beta-depleted transplantation in children. TCRdb re-derived calls from the PCR reads in MiXCR, one entry per CDR3 protein. The sample includes over 550,000 distinct CDR3 sequences, about 10% of them seen just once. Source: PBMCs from the stem cell graft donor, taken from the stem cell graft. These receptors were obtained from a human donor who donated a stem cell graft to a child with acute myeloid leukemia. CDR3s include the opening cysteine and the closing phenylalanine or tryptophan. Each record gives: clone size, V gene, D gene, J gene, CDR3 protein, CDR3 DNA. A D gene is named only where the DNA matches it firmly. Where a row states a size, it is once, few, many or the class of an expanded clone; other rows omit it.

>many|TRBV12-3/TRBV12-4|NA|TRBJ1-3
CASSYSGNTIYF
TGTGCCAGCAGTTACTCCGGAAACACCATATATTTT
>few|TRBV18|NA|TRBJ1-1
CASSPLEGSNTEAFF
TGTGCCAGCTCACCACTTGAAGGGTCGAACACTGAAGCTTTCTTT
>few|TRBV4-2|NA|TRBJ2-7
CASSQDLGDEQYF
TGTGCCAGCAGCCAAGATCTTGGGGACGAGCAGTACTTC
>many|TRBV4-2|TRBD2|TRBJ2-1
CASSQPNRAGLSYNEQFF
TGTGCCAGCAGCCAACCAAATCGAGCGGGACTATCCTACAATGAGCAGTTCTTC
>NA|TRBV6-5|TRBD2|TRBJ2-7
CASSYHGLAVYEQYF
TGTGCCAGCAGTTACCATGGACTAGCGGTCTACGAGCAGTACTTC
>few|TRBV6-2/TRBV6-3|TRBD1|TRBJ1-1
CASSTDRPLNTEAFF
TGTGCCAGCAGCACGGACAGGCCTTTGAACACTGAAGCTTTCTTT
>many|TRBV20-1|NA|TRBJ2-3
CSADDPHKDTQYF
TGCAGTGCTGATGACCCTCATAAAGATACGCAGTATTTT
>few|TRBV20-1|TRBD2|TRBJ2-6
CSAPTSGKVNVLTF
TGCAGTGCGCCGACTAGCGGGAAAGTCAACGTCCTGACTTTC
>many|TRBV7-2|NA|TRBJ1-5
CASSFSQGGQPQHF
TGTGCCAGCAGCTTCTCTCAGGGTGGTCAGCCCCAGCATTTT
>many|TRBV7-9|TRBD1|TRBJ1-4
CASSSTGEKGEKLFF
TGTGCCAGCAGCTCCACAGGGGAGAAGGGTGAAAAACTGTTTTTT
>many|TRBV29-1|TRBD1|TRBJ2-7
CSVQSRTGEGYEQYF
TGCAGCGTTCAATCGCGGACAGGGGAGGGCTACGAGCAGTACTTC
>many|TRBV3-1|TRBD1|TRBJ1-2
CASSRTGYGYTF
TGTGCCAGCAGCCGGACAGGCTATGGCTACACCTTC
>many|TRBV7-3|TRBD2|TRBJ2-3
CASSFIPSPAGGLTDTQYF
TGTGCCAGCAGCTTTATTCCATCTCCAGCGGGAGGACTCACAGATACGCAGTATTTT
>NA|TRBV20-1|NA|TRBJ2-1
CSGPDRQSSYNEQFF
TGCAGTGGACCGGACCGACAGAGCTCCTACAATGAGCAGTTCTTC
>NA|TRBV15|NA|TRBJ2-5
CATSRDFEARETQYF
TGTGCCACCAGCAGAGATTTCGAGGCACGGGAAACCCAGTACTTC